A selection of T cell receptor beta chains follows, all from one sample in a study of blood T cells in healthy people across ages. TCRdb recomputed calls from the 5' RACE reads with MiXCR, one row per CDR3 protein. This sample has hundreds of thousands of distinct CDR3 sequences, with under 40% found just once. Sequencing used blood. All receptors come from a man in his late teens or twenties in good health. CDR3s leave out the opening cysteine and the closing phenylalanine or tryptophan. Fields, in order: clone size, J gene, D gene, V gene, CDR3 protein. The D gene is left open where the match is weak. Expanded clones get a size class; other rows say once, few or many, or leave the size out.

few	TRBJ1-5	-	TRBV20-1	SAYSGGAGMDQPQH
-	-	TRBD2	TRBV4-1	ASSHAGENIQY
-	TRBJ2-3	-	TRBV11-2	ASSLNQRGPDTQY
once	TRBJ2-3	TRBD2	TRBV2	ASSAWTSEGTDTQY
many	TRBJ2-3	-	TRBV2	ASSLTRDTQY
few	TRBJ1-5	-	TRBV6-5	ASSAAPHQPQH
-	TRBJ1-4	TRBD1	TRBV2	ASSSDRSANEKLF
-	TRBJ1-2	TRBD1	TRBV29-1	SVGGQGKGYT
few	TRBJ1-5	-	TRBV12-3/TRBV12-4	ASRQDTNQPQH
many	TRBJ2-5	-	TRBV12-3/TRBV12-4	ASSLSHFQETQY
-	TRBJ1-1	-	TRBV18	ASSPSPAEAF
-	TRBJ1-1	-	TRBV4-1	ASSQKGLNSNTEAF
-	TRBJ2-5	TRBD2	TRBV29-1	SVAGSGGAGETQY
-	TRBJ2-3	TRBD1	TRBV2	ARQQGNSTDTQY
few	TRBJ2-1	-	TRBV29-1	SVGKTGSNQETQF
many	TRBJ2-7	TRBD1	TRBV9	ASSGPQGADEQY
few	TRBJ2-1	TRBD1	TRBV10-3	AISPQGAASNEQF
-	TRBJ2-7	-	TRBV7-2	ASSFRDLSYNEQY
-	TRBJ1-1	-	TRBV6-5	ASTSGTEAF
-	TRBJ2-3	-	TRBV25-1	ASSDWRGGGDTQY
-	TRBJ1-1	-	TRBV12-3/TRBV12-4	ASSPTAGTFEAF
-	TRBJ1-3	-	TRBV4-1	ASSQHRGRGNTIY
-	TRBJ1-3	TRBD1	TRBV7-7	ASSLASRFRTGGNTIY
-	TRBJ2-1	-	TRBV11-2	ASTDGPNRDQF
-	TRBJ2-3	-	TRBV30	AWSVLFGDTQY
-	TRBJ2-5	-	TRBV7-9	ASSLPLETQY
-	TRBJ2-5	TRBD1	TRBV12-3/TRBV12-4	ASSVGTGGEETQY
-	TRBJ2-6	-	TRBV20-1	SARDSGGKVLT
few	TRBJ2-1	TRBD2	TRBV6-2/TRBV6-3	ASSYSAGGIDNEQF
-	TRBJ2-3	TRBD2	TRBV20-1	SARAGGYLSTDTQY
-	-	-	TRBV7-6	ASSLDTWGEQY